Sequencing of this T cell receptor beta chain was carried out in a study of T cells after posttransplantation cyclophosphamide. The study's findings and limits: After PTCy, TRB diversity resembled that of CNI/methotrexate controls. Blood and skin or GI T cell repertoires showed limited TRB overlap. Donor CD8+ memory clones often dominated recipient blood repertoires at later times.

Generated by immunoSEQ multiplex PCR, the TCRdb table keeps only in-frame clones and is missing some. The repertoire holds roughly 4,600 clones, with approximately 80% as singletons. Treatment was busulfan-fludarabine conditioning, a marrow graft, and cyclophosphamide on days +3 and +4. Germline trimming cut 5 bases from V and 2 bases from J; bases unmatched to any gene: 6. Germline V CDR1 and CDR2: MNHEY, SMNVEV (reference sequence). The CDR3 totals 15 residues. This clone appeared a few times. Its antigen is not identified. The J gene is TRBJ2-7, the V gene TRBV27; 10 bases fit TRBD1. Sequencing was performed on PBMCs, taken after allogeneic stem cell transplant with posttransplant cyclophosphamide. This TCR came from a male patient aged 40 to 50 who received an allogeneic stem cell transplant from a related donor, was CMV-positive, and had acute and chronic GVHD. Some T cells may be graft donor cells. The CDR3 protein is CASSNTGTGAYEQYF. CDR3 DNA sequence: TGTGCCAGCAGTAATACCGGGACAGGGGCCTACGAGCAGTACTTC.